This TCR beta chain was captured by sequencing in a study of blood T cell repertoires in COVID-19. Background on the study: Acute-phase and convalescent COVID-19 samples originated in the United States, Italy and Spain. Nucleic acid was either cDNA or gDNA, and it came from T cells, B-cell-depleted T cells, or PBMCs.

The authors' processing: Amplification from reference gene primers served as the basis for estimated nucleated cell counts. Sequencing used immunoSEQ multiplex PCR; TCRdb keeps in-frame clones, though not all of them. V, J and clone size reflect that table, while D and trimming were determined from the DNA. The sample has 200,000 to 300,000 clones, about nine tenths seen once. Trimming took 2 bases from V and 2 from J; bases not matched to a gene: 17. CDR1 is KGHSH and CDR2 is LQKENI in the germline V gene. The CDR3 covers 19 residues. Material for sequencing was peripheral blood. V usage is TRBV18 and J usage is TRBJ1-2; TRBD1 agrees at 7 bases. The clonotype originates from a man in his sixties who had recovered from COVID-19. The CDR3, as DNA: TGTGCCAGCTCACCAGACCGGGGGACCGGGGTCAGGGGGAACTATGGCTACACCTTC. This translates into CASSPDRGTGVRGNYGYTF.